This T cell receptor beta chain was identified in a study of OX40 agonist ivuxolimab in advanced cancers. Notes on the research overall: Ivuxolimab, which targeted the costimulatory receptor OX40 (CD134), was an agonistic, fully human IgG2 monoclonal antibody. The monotherapy dose-escalation portion (N ≈ 50 patients) of the phase I ivuxolimab trial is reported in the paper. Patients were allowed to have had prior anti-PD-1, anti-PD-L1 or anti-CTLA-4 therapy, and around 43% of the dose-escalation patients had been treated with checkpoint inhibitors. Partial responses occurred in three dose-escalation patients, of whom one had hepatocellular carcinoma and two had cutaneous melanoma. Peripheral TCRbeta sequencing aimed to test whether ivuxolimab altered TCR sequence diversity and caused clonal T-cell expansion. Intravenous ivuxolimab was administered to patients every 2 weeks at six dose levels: 0.01, 0.1, 0.3, 1.5, 3 and 10 mg/kg. In the dose-escalation cohort, about four fifths of patients were male, and the mean age was roughly 60 years with a range of roughly 20 to 80. Among the roughly 52 dose-escalation patients, 19 had hepatocellular carcinoma, 15 melanoma, 9 renal cell carcinoma and 9 head and neck cancer. The paper as a whole reports these results and caveats: Low levels of normalized T-cell clonal expansion were also shown by some nonresponding patients. Clonal expansion of both CD4+ and CD8+ blood T cells was observed from baseline to week 6 at doses 0.1 to 3.0 mg/kg. After ivuxolimab, more expanded clones were found on average in CD8+ T cells than in CD4+ T cells. Partial responders in the 0.1-3.0 mg/kg groups had among the lowest normalized peripheral clonal expansion, especially among CD8+ T cells. Which antigens the clonally expanded peripheral T cells were specific for was not determined.

CDR1 and CDR2 are drawn from the germline V gene: SGHTA, FQGTGA. The CDR3, from cysteine to phenylalanine, totals 12 residues. The CDR3 DNA has 36 bases and is translated from base 1. The V and J ends are trimmed by 5 bases and 6 bases, leaving 9 bases between them. Comment on this clone: Its binding antigen is unknown. No much larger clonotype is one base removed from it; base qualities were not supplied.

The trial excluded patients who had a history of autoimmune disease or who were on systemic immunosuppression. In every dose cohort, peripheral blood was drawn for TCR sequencing at baseline, cycle 4 day 1, and cycle 7 day 1. The samples were taken from a phase I, first-in-human, multicenter, open-label dose-escalation trial of ivuxolimab. The trial enrolled adults with locally advanced or metastatic head and neck squamous cell, hepatocellular, melanoma or renal cell carcinoma. CD4+ and CD8+ T cells were sorted separately from peripheral blood before TCR sequencing. To sequence the TCRbeta CDR3 region, genomic DNA was isolated from the sorted cells. The immunoSEQ Assay was used to sequence the TCRbeta CDR3 regions. The immuneACCESS repertoire file appears here via TCRdb, limited to in-frame rearrangements. These files lack a portion of the clones; in checked studies, under half of the deficit traces to unresolved V genes, and the cause of the others is not known. This sample lists approximately 60,000 clones; around 82% were detected once. The leading ten clones occupy roughly 1.9% of the sample.

The source is an adult with an advanced solid tumor such as melanoma, head and neck, liver or kidney cancer. The sequence links TRBV7-3 to TRBJ2-3; the D gene remains uncertain. This specimen was CD4+ or CD8+ T cells sorted from blood, taken in a trial of the OX40 agonist ivuxolimab. The bases read TGTGCCAGCAGCCCGCGGAGTGATACGCAGTATTTT. This sequence encodes CASSPRSDTQYF. The CDR3 plus the reference TRBV7-3 and TRBJ2-3 genes for the other parts give the full variable domain: GAGVSQTPSNKVTEKGKYVELRCDPISGHTALYWYRQSLGQGPEFLIYFQGTGAADDSGLPNDRFFAVRPEGSVSTLKIQRTERGDSAVYLCASSPRSDTQYFGPGTRLTVL.